These T cell receptor beta chains were read from a single sample in a study of beta chain features in type 1 diabetes. Clones were read by immunoSEQ multiplex PCR, and TCRdb kept only the in-frame ones, dropping some. Here the sample spans about half a million clones, around 28% being singletons. Sequencing used naive CD4+ T cells from blood. The receptors here all came from a man younger than 35 in good health. CDR3s include the opening cysteine and the closing phenylalanine or tryptophan. Each record gives: clone size, D gene, J gene, V gene, CDR3 protein, CDR3 DNA. D genes are given only for firm matches. Not all rows give a size; the values are once, few, many and, for expanded clones, a class.

few,NA,TRBJ2-3,TRBV5-1,CASSLRDTQYF,TGCGCCAGCAGCTTGAGAGATACGCAGTATTTT
NA,NA,TRBJ2-3,TRBV5-1,CASSPPELPGVNTQYF,TGCGCCAGCAGCCCTCCCGAGCTCCCGGGAGTGAATACGCAGTATTTT
few,NA,TRBJ2-1,TRBV9,CASSVAGSYNEQFF,TGTGCCAGCAGCGTAGCGGGAAGCTACAATGAGCAGTTCTTC
NA,TRBD2,TRBJ2-1,TRBV7-3,CASSPRLAGLNEQFF,TGTGCCAGCAGCCCCAGACTAGCGGGCCTCAATGAGCAGTTCTTC
few,NA,TRBJ2-2,TRBV6-5,CASSYEGYNTGELFF,TGTGCCAGCAGTTATGAAGGGTACAACACCGGGGAGCTGTTTTTT
NA,NA,TRBJ2-7,TRBV30,CAWSGRNFYEQYF,TGTGCCTGGTCCGGACGGAACTTCTACGAGCAGTACTTC
NA,NA,TRBJ1-1,TRBV6-5,CASMGNTEAFF,TGTGCCAGCATGGGGAACACTGAAGCTTTCTTT
NA,TRBD2,TRBJ2-5,TRBV9,CASSVAPGLAETQYF,TGTGCCAGCAGCGTAGCTCCTGGACTAGCAGAGACCCAGTACTTC
NA,NA,TRBJ2-2,TRBV15,CATSRDPGNTGELFF,TGTGCCACCAGCAGAGATCCAGGGAACACCGGGGAGCTGTTTTTT
NA,NA,TRBJ1-2,TRBV5-4,CASGAPNYGYTF,TGTGCCAGCGGAGCTCCTAACTATGGCTACACCTTC
few,TRBD2,TRBJ2-6,TRBV6-1,CASSAFLGLANTGANVLTF,TGTGCCAGCAGTGCCTTCCTGGGACTAGCGAATACTGGGGCCAACGTCCTGACTTTC
NA,TRBD2,TRBJ2-1,TRBV30,CAWTAGTSKGNEQFF,TGTGCCTGGACCGCCGGGACTAGCAAAGGAAATGAGCAGTTCTTC
few,TRBD2,TRBJ2-3,TRBV4-3,CASSTSGTDTQYF,TGCGCCAGCAGTACTAGCGGAACAGATACGCAGTATTTT
few,TRBD2,TRBJ2-1,TRBV7-9,CASSLDALAVWFF,TGTGCCAGCAGCTTAGACGCCCTAGCGGTCTGGTTCTTC
NA,TRBD1,TRBJ1-3,TRBV9,CASSVGSGGGKIGYTIYF,TGTGCCAGCAGCGTCGGGTCAGGGGGCGGCAAAATTGGGTACACCATATATTTT
NA,TRBD1,TRBJ1-1,TRBV30,CAWTVGGQGTEAFF,TGTGCCTGGACTGTGGGGGGACAGGGCACTGAAGCTTTCTTT
few,NA,TRBJ2-7,TRBV7-9,CASSLGSSRLYEQYF,TGTGCCAGCAGCTTAGGCAGCTCAAGGCTCTACGAGCAGTACTTC
NA,NA,TRBJ2-5,TRBV27,CASSPNGALLGETQYF,TGTGCCAGCAGCCCGAATGGGGCTCTCCTTGGAGAGACCCAGTACTTC
NA,TRBD1,TRBJ2-7,TRBV7-9,CASSSYRGSEYEQYF,TGTGCCAGCAGCTCTTACAGGGGCAGTGAATACGAGCAGTACTTC
few,TRBD1,TRBJ2-3,TRBV15,CATSRVRGGQGTDTQYF,TGTGCCACCAGCAGAGTACGAGGAGGACAGGGGACAGATACGCAGTATTTT
few,NA,TRBJ2-3,TRBV15,CATSRELQQFTDTQYF,TGTGCCACCAGCAGAGAACTTCAGCAATTTACAGATACGCAGTATTTT
NA,NA,TRBJ1-2,TRBV29-1,CSVPRTGLLGGYTF,TGCAGCGTCCCGAGGACCGGGCTGCTCGGAGGCTACACCTTC
NA,NA,TRBJ2-2,TRBV9,CASSVTTVVGGELFF,TGTGCCAGCAGCGTAACGACTGTGGTTGGCGGGGAGCTGTTTTTT
NA,NA,TRBJ1-2,TRBV5-4,CASSFDRNYGYTF,TGTGCCAGCAGCTTTGACCGAAACTATGGCTACACCTTC
few,NA,TRBJ2-3,TRBV30,CAWGFLDTQYF,TGTGCCTGGGGGTTCTTGGATACGCAGTATTTT
few,TRBD1,TRBJ1-4,TRBV29-1,CSVVPGQGEKLFF,TGCAGCGTTGTACCGGGACAGGGAGAAAAACTGTTTTTT
few,TRBD2,TRBJ2-7,TRBV29-1,CSVDKGGGTYEQYF,TGCAGCGTTGATAAAGGCGGGGGAACCTACGAGCAGTACTTC
few,NA,TRBJ2-5,TRBV29-1,CSVLQGETQYF,TGCAGCGTTCTCCAAGGGGAGACCCAGTACTTC
NA,NA,TRBJ2-1,TRBV5-6,CASSRPTATPGSNEQFF,TGTGCCAGCAGCAGGCCCACAGCGACCCCTGGGTCCAATGAGCAGTTCTTC
few,TRBD1,TRBJ2-1,TRBV28,CASSTDRKTYNEQFF,TGTGCCAGCAGCACGGACAGGAAGACCTACAATGAGCAGTTCTTC
NA,TRBD2,TRBJ2-1,TRBV30,CAWSRLARNEQFF,TGTGCCTGGAGCCGACTAGCTCGTAATGAGCAGTTCTTC
NA,TRBD2,TRBJ2-1,TRBV5-1,CASSPRLAVRQFF,TGCGCCAGCAGCCCCCGGCTAGCGGTGCGGCAGTTCTTC
NA,TRBD2,TRBJ2-1,TRBV7-9,CASSPTGGNEQFF,TGTGCCAGCAGCCCGACGGGGGGAAATGAGCAGTTCTTC
NA,TRBD2,TRBJ2-1,TRBV30,CAWSVIAGYNEQFF,TGTGCCTGGAGTGTAATAGCGGGGTACAATGAGCAGTTCTTC
NA,NA,TRBJ2-5,TRBV9,CASSLSGDSETQYF,TGTGCCAGCAGCCTCTCTGGGGATTCGGAGACCCAGTACTTC
NA,NA,TRBJ2-3,TRBV30,CAWNGGEDTQYF,TGTGCCTGGAATGGCGGGGAAGATACGCAGTATTTT
NA,TRBD1,TRBJ2-7,TRBV4-2,CASSRGTGDTYEQYF,TGTGCCAGCAGCCGAGGGACAGGGGATACCTACGAGCAGTACTTC
few,NA,TRBJ2-3,TRBV7-2,CASCLDISPDTQYF,TGTGCCTCATGCTTAGATATTTCCCCAGATACGCAGTATTTT
NA,NA,TRBJ2-1,TRBV20-1,CSAPGLTKQFF,TGCAGTGCTCCCGGACTAACCAAGCAGTTCTTC